What follows describes a single T cell receptor (beta chain). The sample carries other DNA sequences with the same CDR3. This sample was included in a study of shared clonotypes between healthy human individuals. Naive CD8 populations comprised CD45RO-negative cells positively selected for CCR7, excluding terminally differentiated effector memory CD45RA+ cells. The CDR3 covers 13 residues. CDR1 and CDR2 (germline): MNHEY, SMNVEV (reference sequence). V lost 2 bases to trimming and J lost 5 bases, with 7 bases between them. Measured with immunoSEQ multiplex PCR; TCRdb has only the in-frame clones, and not every one. Altogether approximately 1.9 million clones are present, roughly 95% being singletons, with the ten largest covering about 1.7%.

The rearrangement links TRBV27 to TRBJ2-1, with D possibly TRBD2 on 6 matching bases. The sequenced material came from naive CD8+ T cells from PBMCs. The receptor's source is a man aged 18 to 30 in good health. Some clones in this sample may be carry-over from other donors' samples. The CDR3 DNA reads as TGTGCCAGCAGTTTAGCGGGGAACAATGAGCAGTTCTTC. It translates to CASSLAGNNEQFF.